These T cell receptor beta chains were read from a single sample in a study of CD8 T cells in ankylosing spondylitis. TCRdb independently ran MiXCR on the 5' RACE reads; one entry per CDR3 protein. The table lists fewer than 250,000 distinct CDR3 sequences, approximately 10% of them singletons. What was sequenced was blood, either unsorted or a sorted T cell fraction (not recorded which). Receptor source: a male donor with ankylosing spondylitis or in good health (not recorded which). The CDR3 runs from the conserved cysteine through the conserved F or W. Fields, in order: clone size, J gene, V gene, D gene, CDR3 DNA, CDR3 protein. The D gene is left open where the match is weak. Some rows mark clone size as missing; the rest say once, few, many or name a class of expanded clone.

size: NA
J: TRBJ2-7
V: TRBV7-9
D: TRBD2
DNA: TGTGCCAGCAGCTTAGAAAGCGGGAGGACCTACGCGCAGTACTTC
CDR3: CASSLESGRTYAQYF

size: few
J: TRBJ1-1
V: TRBV29-1
D: NA
DNA: TGCAGCGTGGGCGGAGGATCTGAAGCTTTCTTT
CDR3: CSVGGGSEAFF

size: many
J: TRBJ2-5
V: TRBV20-1
D: TRBD1
DNA: TGCAGTGCTGACTTACCGGGACAGGGGTTTTATGAGACCCAGTACTTC
CDR3: CSADLPGQGFYETQYF

size: few
J: TRBJ2-5
V: TRBV7-2
D: NA
DNA: TGTGCCAGCAGCCCCCGAGGGCTAGCGGAGACCCAGTACTTC
CDR3: CASSPRGLAETQYF

size: NA
J: TRBJ2-3
V: TRBV9
D: NA
DNA: TGTGCCAGCAGCGTATGTAAGTCCTTTCCATGCACAGATACGCAGTATTTT
CDR3: CASSVCKSFPCTDTQYF

size: few
J: TRBJ2-3
V: TRBV18
D: NA
DNA: TGTGCCAGCTCACCCCGTGCACCTCCAGATACGCAGTATTTT
CDR3: CASSPRAPPDTQYF

size: many
J: TRBJ2-2
V: TRBV5-1
D: NA
DNA: TGCGCCAGCAGCTTGGATGGACCGACCGAGCTGTTTTTT
CDR3: CASSLDGPTELFF

size: many
J: TRBJ1-2
V: TRBV20-1
D: NA
DNA: TGCAGTGCTAGTCCCCGACCTGGCTATGGCTACACCTTC
CDR3: CSASPRPGYGYTF

size: many
J: TRBJ2-2
V: TRBV7-2
D: NA
DNA: TGTGCCAGCACCCATAACACCGGGGAGCTGTTTTTT
CDR3: CASTHNTGELFF

size: many
J: TRBJ2-7
V: TRBV30
D: TRBD1
DNA: TGTGCCTCTTCACAGGGGCTGCCCTACGAGCAGTACTTC
CDR3: CASSQGLPYEQYF

size: many
J: TRBJ2-1
V: TRBV3-1
D: NA
DNA: TGTGCCAGCAGCCAAGACGGAAGCTTTTACAATGAGCAGTTCTTC
CDR3: CASSQDGSFYNEQFF

size: many
J: TRBJ2-3
V: TRBV7-8
D: TRBD2
DNA: TGTGCCAGCAGCTTAGAGGGGGGGCGGGGGGCTTATGATACGCAGTATTTT
CDR3: CASSLEGGRGAYDTQYF

size: many
J: TRBJ2-1
V: TRBV23-1
D: NA
DNA: TGCGCCAGCAGTCTGGGGGCCGGGGATGAGCAGTTCTTC
CDR3: CASSLGAGDEQFF

size: many
J: TRBJ2-1
V: TRBV3-1
D: NA
DNA: TGTGCCAGCAGCCCAACAAGGTACAATGAGCAGTTCTTC
CDR3: CASSPTRYNEQFF

size: NA
J: TRBJ2-7
V: TRBV7-9
D: NA
DNA: TGTGCCAGCAGCCCACCTAGGGGAGCCCTCTTCTCCTACGAGCAGTACTTC
CDR3: CASSPPRGALFSYEQYF

size: many
J: TRBJ1-5
V: TRBV5-1
D: NA
DNA: TGCGCCAGCAGCCCGGACGGAGGTAATCAGCCCCAGCATTTT
CDR3: CASSPDGGNQPQHF

size: many
J: TRBJ1-2
V: TRBV20-1
D: TRBD1
DNA: TGCAGTGCTCCCTCCGGCCAGGGGGCAGACTATGGCTACACCTTC
CDR3: CSAPSGQGADYGYTF

size: many
J: TRBJ1-1
V: TRBV30
D: NA
DNA: TGTGCCTGGAGTGAAGGGAGGGAAGTGAACACTGAAGCTTTCTTT
CDR3: CAWSEGREVNTEAFF

size: many
J: TRBJ2-7
V: TRBV2
D: TRBD2
DNA: TGTGCCAGCAGTCGGACTAGCGGGGTCTACGAGCAGTACTTC
CDR3: CASSRTSGVYEQYF

size: NA
J: TRBJ1-1
V: TRBV14
D: TRBD1
DNA: TGTGCCAGCAGCCCATGGGACAGGGGGCTCTCTGAAGCTTTCTTT
CDR3: CASSPWDRGLSEAFF

size: many
J: TRBJ1-1
V: TRBV12-3/TRBV12-4
D: NA
DNA: TGTGCCAGCAGTTTAGGAGACAGAACGAACACTGAAGCTTTCTTT
CDR3: CASSLGDRTNTEAFF

size: many
J: TRBJ1-2
V: TRBV3-1
D: TRBD1
DNA: TGTGCCAGCAGCCAGGTTGACCTGACAGGGACCTTGGACGGCTATGGCTACACCTTC
CDR3: CASSQVDLTGTLDGYGYTF

size: few
J: TRBJ2-1
V: TRBV7-2
D: NA
DNA: TGTGCCAGCAGCCCAATAGGGACCTCTGGCAATGAGCAGTTCTTC
CDR3: CASSPIGTSGNEQFF

size: NA
J: TRBJ1-5
V: TRBV2
D: TRBD1
DNA: TGTGCCAGCAGTGAAGCGCTAGGGGGGACAGGGATCAATCAGCCCCAGCATTTT
CDR3: CASSEALGGTGINQPQHF